Below are 25 T cell receptor beta chains sequenced from a single sample in a study of shared clonotypes between healthy human individuals. Measured with immunoSEQ multiplex PCR; TCRdb has only the in-frame clones, and not every one. This sample has some 1,100,000 clones; about 80% occur once, and the top ten carry approximately 0.5%. The sequencing input was memory CD4+ T cells from PBMCs. As for subset: CD45RA-negative fraction. The origin of the receptors is a man aged 18 to 29 in good health. Some clones in this sample may be carry-over from other donors' samples.

This chain uses TRBV7-3 with TRBJ1-2, with no clear D. Germline V CDR1 and CDR2: SGHTA, FQGTGA. This CDR3 spans 16 amino acids. Trimming pared 5 bases from V and 4 bases from J, leaving 20 bases between. In DNA form, the CDR3 reads TGTGCCAGCAGCCCCCGTGCTCCGGGTCAAATCTATGGCTACACCTTC. Translation gives CASSPRAPGQIYGYTF.

The gene calls are TRBV4-2 and TRBJ2-7; 8 bases are shared with TRBD1. V lost 1 base, J lost 3 bases, and 2 bases stayed unmatched. The CDR3 extends over 14 amino acids. CDR1 is LGHNA, CDR2 YNFKEQ, per germline. CDR3 nucleotide sequence: TGTGCCAGCAGCCAAGCAGGGGGCTACTACGAGCAGTACTTC. It is translated as CASSQAGGYYEQYF.

This rearrangement joins TRBV5-6 to TRBJ1-2; D is ambiguous. The CDR3 consists of 12 residues. Per the germline V gene, CDR1 is SGHDT and CDR2 is YYEEEE. V lost 4 bases, J lost 3 bases, and 7 bases lay in between. Written as DNA, the CDR3 is TGTGCCAGCAGCCAGAGGGACTATGGCTACACCTTC. This gives the protein CASSQRDYGYTF.

The rearrangement joins TRBV28 to TRBJ2-2, with D possibly called TRBD1 or TRBD2 (5 bases each). CDR3 length: 14 residues. In germline, CDR1 is MDHEN, CDR2 SYDVKM. Trimming took 8 bases from V and 7 from J, leaving 17 bases between them. CDR3 in amino acids: CASHSSGQGGELFF. The CDR3 nucleotides read TGTGCCAGCCACTCCTCGGGGCAGGGCGGGGAGCTGTTTTTT.

The rearrangement uses TRBV5-4 and TRBJ2-5; D is perhaps TRBD2 (5 bases). Per germline, CDR1 SGHNT and CDR2 YYREEE (reference sequence). V shed 4 bases and J shed 7 bases, with 17 bases lying between them. There are 14 residues in the CDR3. The CDR3 nucleotides read TGTGCCAGCAGCCCCGCCGGGGTCTCGGGGACCCAGTACTTC. This encodes CASSPAGVSGTQYF.

This clone was observed a handful of times. The rearrangement joins TRBV27 to TRBJ2-2; D may be TRBD1 (5 bases). The CDR3 is made up of 16 amino acids. In germline, CDR1 is MNHEY, CDR2 SMNVEV (reference sequence). V gave up 3 bases and J gave up 5 bases, with 16 bases separating them. Here the CDR3 DNA reads TGTGCCAGCAGTTTTTTTGTCAGGGCTGGGACCGGGGAGCTGTTTTTT. It encodes CASSFFVRAGTGELFF.

The chain is built from TRBV2 and TRBJ1-4, with D unclear. CDR1 SNHLY and CDR2 FYNNEI come from the germline V gene. The germline V and J ends were trimmed by 3 bases and 5 bases, with 7 bases remaining between them. The CDR3 loop spans 13 amino acids. DNA of the CDR3: TGTGCCAGCAGTGACGAGTTCAATGAAAAACTGTTTTTT. This gives the protein CASSDEFNEKLFF.

The V gene is TRBV7-9, the J gene TRBJ2-7, with D uncertain. V was shortened by 5 bases and J by 0 bases, with 8 bases between the two germline ends. The CDR3 runs to 13 residues. Germline CDR1 is SEHNR and CDR2 is FQNEAQ (reference sequence). CDR3 nucleotide sequence: TGTGCCAGCAGCCGAGTTAGCTCCTACGAGCAGTACTTC. This sequence encodes CASSRVSSYEQYF.

V is TRBV18 and J is TRBJ1-3; D remains unclear. The CDR3 has 15 residues. Per the germline V gene, CDR1 is KGHSH and CDR2 is LQKENI. Trimming cost V 4 bases and J 0 bases, with 10 bases left between them. The CDR3: CASSLASGSGNTIYF. The CDR3 coding sequence is TGTGCCAGCTCACTTGCCTCGGGCTCTGGAAACACCATATATTTT.

In the case of this clone: Distinct nucleotide sequences in the sample also encode this CDR3. The rearrangement uses TRBV9 and TRBJ1-3; D call uncertain. CDR1 SGDLS and CDR2 YYNGEE come from the germline V gene. This CDR3 contains 14 residues. Trimming removed 0 bases at V and 1 base at J, with 5 bases between. CDR3 DNA sequence: TGTGCCAGCAGCGTAGCTGGGTCTGGAAACACCATATATTTT. It specifies CASSVAGSGNTIYF.

About this clone: The sample has other DNA sequences that encode this CDR3 too. The rearrangement links TRBV6-4 to TRBJ2-3; D perhaps matches TRBD2 (5 bases). In germline, CDR1 is MRHNA, CDR2 SNTAGT. The CDR3 loop spans 14 amino acids. Trimming took off 2 bases at V and 2 bases at J, with 8 bases between the two ends. The CDR3 reads CASSDGGDTDTQYF. The CDR3 DNA reads as TGTGCCAGCAGTGACGGAGGAGACACAGATACGCAGTATTTT.

This chain links TRBV6-1 with TRBJ1-5; 7 positions agree with TRBD1. The CDR3 extends over 15 amino acids. After removal of 4 bases from V and 5 bases from J, the junction contained 8 bases not matched to a gene. Germline CDR1 is MNHNS and CDR2 is SASEGT. The CDR3 bases are TGTGCCAGCAGTGCCGACCCCAGGGGGGATCAGCCCCAGCATTTT. As protein: CASSADPRGDQPQHF.

This clone was detected only a few times. The rearrangement links TRBV7-9 to TRBJ1-1; D ambiguous. Trimming shortened V by 7 bases and J by 4 bases, and 16 bases separated the two germline ends. Germline V gene sequence: CDR1 SEHNR, CDR2 FQNEAQ (reference sequence). The CDR3 consists of 14 residues. The CDR3 protein is CASTLGEGSTEAFF. The CDR3 bases are TGTGCCAGCACCCTCGGGGAGGGATCCACTGAAGCTTTCTTT. Complete variable domain (other parts from reference TRBV7-9 and TRBJ1-1): DTGVSQNPRHKITKRGQNVTFRCDPISEHNRLYWYRQTLGQGPEFLTYFQNEAQLEKSRLLSDRFSAERPKGSFSTLEIQRTEQGDSAMYLCASTLGEGSTEAFFGQGTRLTVV.

The chain carries TRBV28 and TRBJ2-7; D assignment may be TRBD1 or TRBD2 (5 bases each). Trimming stripped 3 bases from V and 1 base from J, with 10 bases between. Germline lookup yields CDR1 MDHEN and CDR2 SYDVKM. This CDR3 has 14 amino acids. The CDR3 spells CASSLGEGSYEQYF. The CDR3 bases are TGTGCCAGCAGTTTGGGGGAAGGGTCCTACGAGCAGTACTTC.

This rearrangement joins TRBV11-2 to TRBJ1-3; D unresolved. V was trimmed by 3 bases and J by 3 bases, leaving 12 bases between them. Germline assignment: CDR1 SGHAT and CDR2 FQNNGV. The CDR3 consists of 15 residues. This CDR3 is CASSFGDNSGNTIYF. CDR3 nucleotides: TGTGCCAGCAGCTTTGGAGACAATAGTGGAAACACCATATATTTT.

The chain joins TRBV5-1 to TRBJ1-1; D may be TRBD1 (6 bases). The CDR3 sequence is 15 residues long. V lost 0 bases and J 3 bases, leaving 12 bases between the germline ends. Germline loops: CDR1 SGHRS, CDR2 YFSETQ. This chain's CDR3 is CASSLGQGWDTEAFF. As DNA, the CDR3 is TGCGCCAGCAGCTTGGGTCAGGGGTGGGACACTGAAGCTTTCTTT.

The J gene is TRBJ2-1, the V gene TRBV27; tentatively, D is TRBD2 (5 bases). The CDR3 loop spans 13 amino acids. V lost 8 bases, J lost 5 bases, and 13 bases lay in between. Germline lookup yields CDR1 MNHEY and CDR2 SMNVEV (reference sequence). The CDR3, as DNA: TGTGCCAGCGGGCGGGCTGGTCACAATGAGCAGTTCTTC. Its protein is CASGRAGHNEQFF.

The chain carries TRBV28 and TRBJ1-5; possibly TRBD1 for D (6 bases). Trimming took off 6 bases at V and 5 bases at J, with 11 bases between the two ends. CDR1 and CDR2 from the germline V gene are MDHEN and SYDVKM. CDR3 size: 13 residues. This CDR3 reads CASRVKGDQPQHF. In DNA, the CDR3 is TGTGCCAGCAGGGTAAAGGGGGATCAGCCCCAGCATTTT.

V and J are TRBV28 and TRBJ1-2; no clear D gene. V was shortened by 10 bases and J by 2 bases, with 14 bases between the two germline ends. CDR1 and CDR2 from the germline V gene are MDHEN and SYDVKM. This CDR3 region has 13 residues. CDR3 sequence: CAILGDINYGYTF. The DNA for the CDR3 is TGTGCCATCCTCGGGGATATAAACTATGGCTACACCTTC.

This chain connects TRBV2 to TRBJ2-1, with 14 bases lining up with TRBD2. Germline lookup yields CDR1 SNHLY and CDR2 FYNNEI. The V segment lost 5 bases and the J segment 0 bases; nucleotides outside the gene matches: 9. There are 19 residues in the CDR3. The CDR3 is CASSPGTSGSDSSYNEQFF. The CDR3 DNA reads TGTGCCAGCAGTCCCGGGACTAGCGGGAGTGATAGCTCCTACAATGAGCAGTTCTTC.

The V gene is TRBV5-1, the J gene TRBJ1-4, with a weak D call TRBD1 (6 bases). Germline-derived CDR1 and CDR2 are SGHRS and YFSETQ. The CDR3 length is 15 residues. The V end lost 3 bases, the J end lost 5 bases, and 14 bases lay between the germline ends. For the CDR3, the DNA is TGCGCCAGCAGCTCCGGGGGGCTTGAGAATGAAAAACTGTTTTTT. Protein sequence: CASSSGGLENEKLFF.

Regarding this clone: The sample contains more than one DNA sequence encoding this CDR3. The rearrangement uses TRBV19 and TRBJ2-5; no firm D call. The V end lost 3 bases, the J end lost 4 bases, and 9 bases lay between the germline ends. CDR1 and CDR2 (germline): LNHDA, SQIVND (reference sequence). The CDR3 spans 13 residues. DNA for the CDR3: TGTGCCAGTAGTATCTCCGGTGGAGAGACCCAGTACTTC. It yields the protein CASSISGGETQYF.

This chain links TRBV7-7 with TRBJ2-5, with D maybe TRBD2 (5 bases). The CDR3 has 14 residues. V lost 4 bases and J lost 0, with 9 bases in between. Germline CDR1 reads SSHAT; CDR2 reads FNYEAQ (reference sequence). The CDR3 bases are TGTGCCAGCAGCTCCCCCGGGGACCAAGAGACCCAGTACTTC. The encoded protein is CASSSPGDQETQYF.

The chain carries TRBV27 and TRBJ2-3; D unclear. The CDR3 sequence is 14 residues long. CDR1 MNHEY and CDR2 SMNVEV come from the germline V gene (reference sequence). The V and J ends lost 4 bases and 2 bases respectively, with 10 bases between them. The DNA of the CDR3 is TGTGCCAGCAGTTCCTTTTCCTTCACAGATACGCAGTATTTT. Protein sequence: CASSSFSFTDTQYF.

The chain combines TRBV5-1 with TRBJ2-1; 8 bases are a match to TRBD1. The CDR3 is 14 amino acids. Trimming removed 6 bases from V and 7 bases from J; junction bases left unmatched: 9. Germline V gives CDR1 SGHRS, CDR2 YFSETQ. CDR3 region: CASNLGYRGNEQFF. The DNA of the CDR3 is TGCGCCAGCAATCTTGGGTACAGGGGGAATGAGCAGTTCTTC.